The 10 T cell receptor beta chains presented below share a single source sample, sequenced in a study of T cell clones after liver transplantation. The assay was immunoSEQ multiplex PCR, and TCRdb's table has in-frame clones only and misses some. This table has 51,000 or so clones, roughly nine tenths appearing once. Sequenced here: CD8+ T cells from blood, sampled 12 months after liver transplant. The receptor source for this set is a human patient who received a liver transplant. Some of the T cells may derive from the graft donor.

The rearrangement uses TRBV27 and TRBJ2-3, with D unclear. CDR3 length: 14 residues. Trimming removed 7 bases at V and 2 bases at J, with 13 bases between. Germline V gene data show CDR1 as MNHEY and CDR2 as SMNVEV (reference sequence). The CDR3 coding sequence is TGTGCCAGCACCCCGAAAGGGATCACAGATACGCAGTATTTT. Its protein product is CASTPKGITDTQYF.

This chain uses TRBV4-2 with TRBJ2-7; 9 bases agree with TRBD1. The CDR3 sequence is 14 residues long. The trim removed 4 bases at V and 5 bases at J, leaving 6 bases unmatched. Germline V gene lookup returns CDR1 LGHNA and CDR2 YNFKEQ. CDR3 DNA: TGTGCCAGCAGCCTTTTCGGGACAGGGAACGAGCAGTACTTC. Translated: CASSLFGTGNEQYF.

The CDR3 DNA reads TGTGCCAGCAGCTTAGGGATGAACACTGAAGCTTTCTTT. It translates to CASSLGMNTEAFF. The chain carries TRBV7-2 and TRBJ1-1; D gene uncertain. This CDR3 spans 13 amino acids. V dropped 1 base and J dropped 0 bases, with 3 bases sitting between them. Germline lookup yields CDR1 SGHTA and CDR2 FQGNSA.

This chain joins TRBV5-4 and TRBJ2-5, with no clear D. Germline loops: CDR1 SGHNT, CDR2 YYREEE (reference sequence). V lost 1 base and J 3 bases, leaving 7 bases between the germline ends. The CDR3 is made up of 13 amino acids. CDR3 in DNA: TGTGCCAGCAGCTTGAAGGGAAAAGAGACCCAGTACTTC. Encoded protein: CASSLKGKETQYF. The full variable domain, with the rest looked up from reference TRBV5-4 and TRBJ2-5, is ETGVTQSPTHLIKTRGQQVTLRCSSQSGHNTVSWYQQALGQGPQFIFQYYREEENGRGNFPPRFSGLQFPNYSSELNVNALELDDSALYLCASSLKGKETQYFGPGTRLLVL.

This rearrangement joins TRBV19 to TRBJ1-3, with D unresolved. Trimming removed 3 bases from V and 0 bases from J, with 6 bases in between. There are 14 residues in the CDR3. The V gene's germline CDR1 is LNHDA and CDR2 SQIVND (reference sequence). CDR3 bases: TGTGCCAGTAGTATCCCGTACTCTGGAAACACCATATATTTT. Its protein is CASSIPYSGNTIYF.

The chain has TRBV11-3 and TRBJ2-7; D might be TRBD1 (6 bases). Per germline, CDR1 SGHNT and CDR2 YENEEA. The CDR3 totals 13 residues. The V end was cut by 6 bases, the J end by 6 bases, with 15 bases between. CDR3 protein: CASSMDSGTEQYF. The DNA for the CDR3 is TGTGCCAGCAGTATGGACAGCGGCACCGAGCAGTACTTC.

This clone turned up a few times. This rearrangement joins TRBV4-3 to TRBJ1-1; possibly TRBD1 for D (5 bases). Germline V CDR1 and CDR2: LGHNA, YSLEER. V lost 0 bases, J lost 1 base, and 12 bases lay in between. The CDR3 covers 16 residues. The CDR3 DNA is TGCGCCAGCAGCCAAGATCGCGGGGGGGGGAACACTGAAGCTTTCTTT. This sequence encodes CASSQDRGGGNTEAFF.

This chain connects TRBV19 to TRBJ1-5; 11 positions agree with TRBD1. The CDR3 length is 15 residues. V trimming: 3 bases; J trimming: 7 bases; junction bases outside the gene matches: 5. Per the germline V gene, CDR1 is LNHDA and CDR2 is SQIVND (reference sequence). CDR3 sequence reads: CASSIGTGGLQPQHF. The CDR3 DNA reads TGTGCCAGTAGTATCGGGACAGGGGGTCTACAGCCCCAGCATTTT.

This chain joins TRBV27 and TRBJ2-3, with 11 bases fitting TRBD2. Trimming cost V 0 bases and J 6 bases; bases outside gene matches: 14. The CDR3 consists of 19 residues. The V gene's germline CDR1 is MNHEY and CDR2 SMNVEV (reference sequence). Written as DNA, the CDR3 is TGTGCCAGCAGTTTATCGGGCCCTTATAGCGGGAGGGTAGGGGATACGCAGTATTTT. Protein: CASSLSGPYSGRVGDTQYF.

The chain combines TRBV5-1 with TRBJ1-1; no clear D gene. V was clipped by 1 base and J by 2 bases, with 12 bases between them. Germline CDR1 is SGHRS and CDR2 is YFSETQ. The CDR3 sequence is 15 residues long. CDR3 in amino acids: CASSLRSDSNTEAFF. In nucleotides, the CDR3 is TGCGCCAGCAGCTTGAGGAGTGATAGTAACACTGAAGCTTTCTTT.